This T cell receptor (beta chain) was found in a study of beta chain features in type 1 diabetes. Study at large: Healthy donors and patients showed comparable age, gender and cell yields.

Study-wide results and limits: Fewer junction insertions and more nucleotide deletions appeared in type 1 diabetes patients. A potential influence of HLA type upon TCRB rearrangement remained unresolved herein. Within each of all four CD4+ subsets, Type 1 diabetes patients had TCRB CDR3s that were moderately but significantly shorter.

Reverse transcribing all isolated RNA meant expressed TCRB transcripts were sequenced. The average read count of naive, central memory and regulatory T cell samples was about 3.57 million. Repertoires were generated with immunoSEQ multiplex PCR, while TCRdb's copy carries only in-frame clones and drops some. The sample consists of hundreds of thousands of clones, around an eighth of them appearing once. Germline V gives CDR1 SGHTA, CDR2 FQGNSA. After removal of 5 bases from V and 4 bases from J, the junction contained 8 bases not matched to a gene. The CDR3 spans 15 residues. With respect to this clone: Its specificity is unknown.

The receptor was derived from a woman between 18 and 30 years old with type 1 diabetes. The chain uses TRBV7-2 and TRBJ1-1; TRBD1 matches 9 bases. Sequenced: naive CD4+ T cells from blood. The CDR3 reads CASSPGQGMSTEAFF. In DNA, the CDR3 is TGTGCCAGCAGCCCGGGACAGGGAATGAGCACTGAAGCTTTCTTT.